These 19 T cell receptor beta chains originate from one sample sequenced in a study of T-cell memory formation after mild COVID-19. A single record per CDR3 protein comes from TCRdb applying MiXCR to the 5' RACE reads. The repertoire has 150,000 to 200,000 distinct CDR3 sequences, about 21% of them found once; the top ten carry roughly 24%. Sequencing input: PBMCs or a T cell subset sorted from them (not recorded which). The receptors come from an adult woman who had mild COVID-19 (a few samples of this study predate the infection). Cell type and time point are not known.

The rearrangement joins TRBV20-1 to TRBJ1-1, with a tentative D call TRBD1 (5 bases). The CDR3 length is 18 residues. The germline V and J ends were trimmed by 0 bases and 0 bases, with 20 bases remaining between them. Per the germline V gene, CDR1 is DFQATT and CDR2 is SNEGSKA (reference sequence). The CDR3 loop reads CSARDPSWGRSMNTEAFF. CDR3 DNA: TGCAGTGCTAGAGATCCTTCCTGGGGCAGGTCAATGAACACTGAAGCTTTCTTT.

A few counts support this clonotype. This chain connects TRBV9 to TRBJ2-3; TRBD1 or TRBD2 may be the D gene (5 bases each). Germline lookup yields CDR1 SGDLS and CDR2 YYNGEE. The CDR3 covers 14 residues. Trimming took off 4 bases at V and 0 bases at J, with 9 bases between the two ends. CDR3 nucleotides: TGTGCCAGCAGCCGATGGGGGAGCACAGATACGCAGTATTTT. Translated, it gives CASSRWGSTDTQYF.

V and J are TRBV27 and TRBJ1-1; possibly TRBD1 for D (6 bases). This CDR3 spans 13 amino acids. Germline CDR1 is MNHEY and CDR2 is SMNVEV (reference sequence). Trimming shortened V by 3 bases and J by 4 bases, and 9 bases separated the two germline ends. CDR3 protein: CASSFAGATEAFF. The CDR3, as DNA: TGTGCCAGCAGTTTCGCGGGGGCCACTGAAGCTTTCTTT.

This chain links TRBV19 with TRBJ2-1; possible D gene TRBD1, 6 bases. This CDR3 is 12 amino acids long. V lost 8 bases and J 6 bases, leaving 11 bases between the germline ends. The germline V gene has CDR1 LNHDA and CDR2 SQIVND (reference sequence). CDR3 residues: CASRVGGNEQFF. CDR3 DNA: TGTGCCAGTCGCGTAGGGGGCAATGAGCAGTTCTTC.

In its sample, this clonotype was seen a few times. The V call is TRBV7-6, the J call TRBJ1-1; possibly TRBD1 for D (5 bases). Germline CDR1 SGHVS, CDR2 FNYEAQ. V lost 2 bases and J 7 bases, leaving 11 bases between the germline ends. The CDR3 totals 13 residues. The CDR3 loop is CASSLHDSIEAFF. DNA of the CDR3: TGTGCCAGCAGCTTACACGACAGCATTGAAGCTTTCTTT.

This clonotype was seen more than once but under ten times. V is TRBV7-2 and J is TRBJ2-7; 14 nucleotides agree with TRBD2. V shed 5 bases, J shed 2 bases, and the junction held 20 bases outside the gene matches. Germline lookup yields CDR1 SGHTA and CDR2 FQGNSA. The CDR3 has 21 amino acids. The DNA of the CDR3 is TGTGCCAGCAGCCCGCGGTTATTGACTAGCGGGAGGGAAGGGCCCCCCTACGAGCAGTACTTC. Residues: CASSPRLLTSGREGPPYEQYF.

There are many counts of this clonotype. The rearrangement links TRBV3-1 to TRBJ2-7, with TRBD2 matching over 7 bases. V gave up 5 bases and J gave up 3 bases; unmatched junction bases: 4. The CDR3 is 13 amino acids. Germline CDR1 is LGHDT and CDR2 is YNNKEL (reference sequence). The CDR3 spells CASSGGGNYEQYF. The CDR3 nucleotides read TGTGCCAGCAGCGGGGGGGGAAACTACGAGCAGTACTTC.

This clonotype was seen only a few times. The rearrangement links TRBV12-3 or TRBV12-4 to TRBJ1-2; D remains unclear. With 3 bases removed from V and 4 bases from J, the gap between germline ends came to 15 bases. The CDR3 extends over 15 amino acids. The CDR3 DNA follows: TGTGCCAGCAGTTTTGGGCCAAGGCTCGGCTATGGCTACACCTTC. This sequence encodes CASSFGPRLGYGYTF.

J is TRBJ2-7 and V is TRBV30; 7 nucleotides agree with TRBD2. The germline V gene has CDR1 GTSNPN and CDR2 SVGIG (reference sequence). The CDR3 loop spans 15 amino acids. V shed 0 bases and J 0 bases; nucleotides not matched to a gene: 5. CDR3 coding DNA: TGTGCCTGGAGTGTAAGCGGGACGTACTCCTACGAGCAGTACTTC. Translating gives CAWSVSGTYSYEQYF.

The V gene is TRBV4-3, the J gene TRBJ1-2; tentative D call: TRBD1 (5 bases). The germline V and J ends were trimmed by 0 bases and 8 bases, with 13 bases remaining between them. Germline V CDR1 and CDR2: LGHNA, YSLEER. The CDR3 spans 14 residues. The CDR3 nucleotides read TGCGCCAGCAGCCAAGATTGGCAGGGAGGGGGCTACACCTTC. Its translation is CASSQDWQGGGYTF.

The rearrangement uses TRBV12-3 or TRBV12-4 and TRBJ2-2; D ambiguous. This CDR3 contains 14 residues. V was cut by 6 bases and J by 4 bases, with 12 bases left in between. The CDR3 reads CASRLAAGTGELFF. The CDR3 DNA reads as TGTGCCAGCAGACTGGCTGCTGGCACCGGGGAGCTGTTTTTT.

This sequence joins TRBV28 and TRBJ2-5, with 7 bases matching TRBD1. In germline, CDR1 is MDHEN, CDR2 SYDVKM. V trimming: 1 base; J trimming: 4 bases; junction bases outside the gene matches: 3. The CDR3 is made up of 14 amino acids. The CDR3 region is CASSLFRGRETQYF. The CDR3 coding sequence is TGTGCCAGCAGTTTATTTAGGGGGCGAGAGACCCAGTACTTC.

The V gene is TRBV15, the J gene TRBJ1-2; D may be TRBD1 (5 bases). CDR3 length: 14 residues. Germline CDR1 LNHNV, CDR2 YYDKDF (reference sequence). V lost 1 base, J lost 3 bases, and 9 bases lay in between. The CDR3 loop is CATSRGGGDYGYTF. The CDR3 DNA reads TGTGCCACCAGCAGAGGAGGAGGGGACTATGGCTACACCTTC.

This chain links TRBV10-3 with TRBJ2-1; a possible D gene is TRBD1 (5 bases). The V gene lost 1 base and the J gene lost 4 bases, with 20 bases spanning the gap. The germline gives CDR1 ENHRY, CDR2 SYGVKD. CDR3 length equals 18 residues. Here the CDR3 DNA reads TGTGCCATCAGTGAGTTTCGACAGAACAATCTTCAATACAATGAGCAGTTCTTC. Translated, it gives CAISEFRQNNLQYNEQFF.

This chain joins TRBV4-1 and TRBJ1-1; TRBD1 aligns across 8 bases. CDR1 is MGHRA and CDR2 is YSYEKL in the germline V gene. The CDR3 is made up of 16 amino acids. Trimming removed 0 bases from V and 11 bases from J; junction bases left unmatched: 14. DNA for the CDR3: TGCGCCAGCAGCCAAGAACTAGGACAGGGTGGATTTTTGGCTTTCTTT. Protein product: CASSQELGQGGFLAFF.

The chain has TRBV4-1 and TRBJ2-7, with 9 bases that match TRBD1. CDR1 is MGHRA, CDR2 YSYEKL, per germline. The CDR3 loop spans 15 amino acids. V lost 3 bases, J lost 3 bases, and 6 bases stayed unmatched. In DNA, the CDR3 is TGCGCCAGCAGCCAGACCCGGACAGGGGTCTACGAGCAGTACTTC. Its translation: CASSQTRTGVYEQYF.

This clonotype was seen a single time. The V gene is TRBV12-3 or TRBV12-4, the J gene TRBJ2-7; the match to TRBD2 covers 8 bases. The CDR3 runs to 15 residues. V gave up 6 bases and J gave up 4 bases; unmatched junction bases: 11. The CDR3 coding sequence is TGTGCCAGCAGAAACCTAGCGGGTAGGTTTTACGAGCAGTACTTC. Protein: CASRNLAGRFYEQYF.

The V and J genes are TRBV7-9 and TRBJ1-1, with TRBD1 matching over 9 bases. J gave up 7 bases and V 5 bases, and 8 bases lay outside the gene matches. Germline CDR1 reads SEHNR; CDR2 reads FQNEAQ (reference sequence). The length of the CDR3 is 14 residues. The CDR3 is CASSGQGQWGEAFF. The DNA of the CDR3 is TGTGCCAGCAGCGGACAGGGGCAGTGGGGTGAAGCTTTCTTT.

This clonotype has at least ten counts. The rearrangement uses TRBV4-1 and TRBJ2-5; TRBD1 or TRBD2 may be the D gene (5 bases each). The CDR3 has 16 residues. With 3 bases removed from V and 5 bases from J, the gap between germline ends came to 19 bases. CDR1 is MGHRA and CDR2 is YSYEKL in the germline V gene. CDR3 protein: CASSHRAGTIRETQYF. In DNA form, the CDR3 reads TGCGCCAGCAGCCATCGGGCCGGGACCATCCGGGAGACCCAGTACTTC.